Listed below are T cell receptor beta chains from one sample, sequenced in a study of cytomegalovirus exposure and HLA in healthy donors. Data came from immunoSEQ multiplex PCR; TCRdb stores just in-frame clones and leaves some out. The repertoire consists of approximately 190,000 clones, with roughly 84% occurring once and the leading ten covering 0.25% to 0.3%. Sequencing used PBMCs. These receptors were taken from a boy aged 5 to 17 in good health and CMV-seronegative. Each CDR3 is given with its conserved first and last residue. Fields, in order: D gene, J gene, V gene, clone size, CDR3 protein, CDR3 DNA. D genes are given only for firm matches. The size of a clone is reported for some rows only, either as once, few or many, or as a class for expanded clones.

NA	TRBJ2-7	TRBV30	NA	CAWKDDSYEQHF	TGTGCCTGGAAAGACGACAGCTACGAGCAGCACTTC
TRBD1	TRBJ1-5	TRBV10-3	few	CATQGAGQPQHF	TGTGCCACCCAGGGGGCTGGGCAGCCCCAGCATTTT
NA	TRBJ1-5	TRBV28	once	CASSPPIPPGNQPQHF	TGTGCCAGCAGCCCTCCGATTCCCCCAGGCAATCAGCCCCAGCATTTT
NA	TRBJ1-5	TRBV12-2	NA	CASRSGTGGNQPQHF	TGTGCAAGTCGTTCCGGGACAGGGGGTAATCAGCCCCAGCATTTT
NA	TRBJ2-3	TRBV18	NA	CASSPAGLDTQYF	TGTGCCAGCTCACCCGCAGGGCTAGATACGCAGTATTTT
NA	TRBJ2-7	TRBV20-1	NA	CTRDYEQYF	TGCACCCGGGACTACGAGCAGTACTTC
NA	TRBJ1-5	TRBV4-1	NA	CASSQGRINQPQHF	TGCGCCAGCAGCCAGGGCAGAATCAATCAGCCCCAGCATTTT
NA	TRBJ2-2	TRBV7-9	NA	CASSLAKSTGELFF	TGTGCCAGCAGCTTAGCTAAATCTACCGGGGAGCTGTTTTTT
TRBD1	TRBJ2-7	TRBV6-1	NA	CASDRGMNEQYF	TGTGCCAGTGACAGGGGGATGAACGAGCAGTACTTC
TRBD1	TRBJ2-1	TRBV25-1	NA	CASSATTGLDEQFF	TGTGCCAGCAGTGCGACGACAGGGCTCGACGAGCAGTTCTTC
NA	TRBJ2-5	TRBV5-6	NA	CASSLVGRDPTQYF	TGTGCCAGCAGCTTGGTCGGCAGGGATCCGACCCAGTACTTC
TRBD1	TRBJ1-4	TRBV5-4	NA	CASSSGQGITNEKLFF	TGTGCCAGCAGCTCGGGACAGGGGATCACTAATGAAAAACTGTTTTTT
TRBD1	TRBJ2-7	TRBV9	NA	CASRRQGIGEQYF	TGTGCCAGCAGAAGACAGGGAATCGGCGAGCAGTACTTC
NA	TRBJ2-5	TRBV5-4	few	CASSLPEETQYF	TGTGCCAGCAGCTTGCCAGAAGAGACCCAGTACTTC
NA	TRBJ1-1	TRBV27	NA	CASSPMTANTEAFF	TGTGCCAGCAGTCCCATGACAGCGAACACTGAAGCTTTCTTT
TRBD2	TRBJ2-2	TRBV5-4	NA	CASSLARGGNTGELFF	TGTGCCAGCAGCTTGGCGCGGGGGGGGAACACCGGGGAGCTGTTTTTT
NA	TRBJ2-6	TRBV5-6	NA	CASSLTAAAPNVLTF	TGTGCCAGCAGCCTGACCGCCGCGGCGCCCAACGTCCTGACTTTC
TRBD2	TRBJ2-5	TRBV7-9	once	CASSEKRGGEETQYF	TGTGCCAGCAGCGAAAAGCGGGGGGGGGAAGAGACCCAGTACTTC
NA	TRBJ1-6	TRBV12-2	NA	CASRLKCRDKKTSPLHF	TGTGCAAGTCGCTTAAAGTGTCGGGACAAGAAGACTTCACCCCTCCACTTT
NA	TRBJ1-4	TRBV6-1	NA	CASSDQRGNYATNEKLFF	TGTGCCAGCAGTGACCAAAGGGGAAACTATGCAACTAATGAAAAACTGTTTTTT
NA	TRBJ2-2	TRBV29-1	few	CSVSTGLNTGELFF	TGCAGCGTTAGCACAGGGCTGAACACCGGGGAGCTGTTTTTT
TRBD1	TRBJ1-5	TRBV7-9	once	CASSDFPGQGASRNQPQHF	TGTGCCAGCAGCGACTTCCCGGGACAGGGTGCCTCGCGCAATCAGCCCCAGCATTTT
NA	TRBJ1-1	TRBV14	NA	CASSPRPAREAFF	TGTGCCAGCAGTCCCAGGCCAGCGAGGGAGGCTTTCTTT
NA	TRBJ2-4	TRBV27	NA	CASSGEQATNWYF	TGTGCCAGCAGTGGGGAACAGGCTACGAACTGGTACTTC
NA	TRBJ1-5	TRBV9	NA	CASSVASGFGPQHF	TGTGCCAGCAGCGTAGCTTCAGGCTTCGGCCCCCAGCATTTT
TRBD1	TRBJ1-1	TRBV10-3	NA	CAISAGQGNTEAFF	TGTGCCATCAGTGCGGGACAGGGTAACACTGAAGCTTTCTTT
TRBD2	TRBJ2-1	TRBV18	NA	CASSPGLGFNEQFF	TGTGCCAGCTCACCGGGACTAGGTTTCAATGAGCAGTTCTTC
NA	TRBJ2-7	TRBV30	NA	CAWSKAGLGHEQYF	TGTGCCTGGAGTAAGGCGGGATTGGGCCACGAGCAGTACTTC
TRBD2	TRBJ2-7	TRBV10-2	once	CASSPGLAVYEQYF	TGCGCCAGCAGTCCGGGACTAGCGGTCTACGAGCAGTACTTC
TRBD2	TRBJ2-7	TRBV9	NA	CASSGEGLTYEQYF	TGTGCCAGCAGCGGGGAGGGGCTAACGTACGAGCAGTACTTC
TRBD1	TRBJ1-5	TRBV9	NA	CASSVTTGPGSQPQHF	TGTGCCAGCAGCGTAACGACAGGGCCGGGGAGTCAGCCCCAGCATTTT
TRBD1	TRBJ2-7	TRBV10-3	NA	CAIRDRGMVNNEQYF	TGTGCCATCAGGGACAGGGGAATGGTTAACAACGAGCAGTACTTC
NA	TRBJ2-7	TRBV28	NA	CASSLFGELYEQYF	TGTGCCAGCAGTTTATTTGGAGAGCTCTACGAGCAGTACTTC
NA	TRBJ1-4	TRBV6-5	NA	CASSGHRAVNEKLFF	TGTGCCAGCAGTGGACACAGGGCGGTCAACGAAAAACTGTTTTTT
TRBD2	TRBJ2-1	TRBV4-3	NA	CASSPRGDNEQFF	TGCGCCAGCAGCCCCCGGGGGGACAATGAGCAGTTCTTC
TRBD1	TRBJ1-4	TRBV5-1	NA	CASSLARTGINEKLFF	TGCGCCAGCAGCCTGGCGAGGACAGGAATTAATGAAAAACTGTTTTTT
NA	TRBJ2-5	TRBV7-9	NA	CSSSLASPTGTQYF	TGTTCCAGCAGCTTAGCTTCCCCTACAGGGACCCAGTACTTC
TRBD2	TRBJ2-1	TRBV9	few	CASSVAPSGGGEQFF	TGTGCCAGCAGCGTAGCTCCTAGCGGGGGGGGTGAGCAGTTCTTC
NA	TRBJ1-1	TRBV5-4	NA	CASSWEAGRKNTEAFF	TGTGCCAGCAGCTGGGAAGCGGGGAGGAAGAACACTGAAGCTTTCTTT
TRBD1	TRBJ1-4	TRBV7-8	NA	CASSQSGTATNEKLFF	TGTGCCAGCAGCCAATCAGGGACAGCAACTAATGAAAAACTGTTTTTT
NA	TRBJ1-1	TRBV5-1	NA	CASSFAGVENTEAFF	TGCGCCAGCAGCTTTGCAGGGGTGGAGAACACTGAAGCTTTCTTT
TRBD1	TRBJ1-2	TRBV29-1	once	CSVDRGVNGYTF	TGCAGCGTTGACAGGGGGGTCAATGGCTACACCTTC
TRBD2	TRBJ2-1	TRBV6-6	NA	CASSYPTAGGEQFF	TGTGCCAGCAGTTACCCGACGGCGGGGGGTGAGCAGTTCTTC
NA	TRBJ2-1	TRBV2	NA	CASSSGQGRSYNEQFF	TGTGCCAGCAGCTCTGGGCAGGGTAGGTCCTACAATGAGCAGTTCTTC
TRBD1	TRBJ2-2	TRBV5-4	NA	CASSLARDRGSGELFF	TGTGCCAGCAGCTTGGCCAGGGACAGGGGGTCCGGGGAGCTGTTTTTT
TRBD2	TRBJ2-7	TRBV5-5	NA	CASTPGPDSSGRGEQYF	TGTGCCAGCACCCCCGGCCCCGACAGCAGCGGGAGGGGAGAGCAGTACTTC
NA	TRBJ2-1	TRBV25-1	NA	CASSEWAGSYNEQFF	TGTGCCAGCAGTGAATGGGCAGGCTCCTACAATGAGCAGTTCTTC
NA	TRBJ2-1	TRBV5-4	NA	CASSSQRIFSYNEQFF	TGTGCCAGCAGCTCCCAGCGGATTTTTTCCTACAATGAGCAGTTCTTC
NA	TRBJ2-1	TRBV5-1	NA	CASSFVFGAGGGNEQFF	TGCGCCAGCAGCTTTGTGTTCGGCGCAGGAGGAGGCAATGAGCAGTTCTTC
NA	TRBJ2-7	TRBV7-8	once	CASSLAREGYEQYF	TGTGCCAGCAGCTTAGCCAGGGAAGGGTACGAGCAGTACTTC
NA	TRBJ1-2	TRBV28	NA	CASSLPGTNYGYTF	TGTGCCAGCAGTTTACCAGGGACAAACTATGGCTACACCTTC
TRBD2	TRBJ2-3	TRBV7-2	NA	CASSLAWAGGNTDTQYF	TGTGCCAGCAGCTTAGCGTGGGCGGGAGGGAACACAGATACGCAGTATTTT
NA	TRBJ2-2	TRBV4-3	NA	CASSQMADLLDPNTGELFF	TGCGCCAGCAGCCAAATGGCAGACCTACTAGACCCGAACACCGGGGAGCTGTTTTTT